Following are 12 T cell receptor beta chains from one sample sequenced in a study of tumor-infiltrating lymphocytes in localized non-small cell lung cancer. The protocol was immunoSEQ multiplex PCR, while the TCRdb copy is restricted to in-frame clones and leaves out a portion. This table has 20,000 to 25,000 clones, 70% to 80% appearing once. Input material: lung tumor tissue. The receptors were gathered from a human donor with non-small cell lung cancer.

The chain recombines TRBV5-1 with TRBJ2-3; D unresolved. Trimming cost V 5 bases and J 0 bases, with 10 bases left between them. In germline, CDR1 is SGHRS, CDR2 YFSETQ. The CDR3 has 14 residues. The CDR3 sequence is CASRQQTSTDTQYF. CDR3 DNA sequence: TGCGCCAGCAGGCAGCAGACGAGCACAGATACGCAGTATTTT. The full variable domain, its missing parts supplied by reference TRBV5-1 and TRBJ2-3, is KAGVTQTPRYLIKTRGQQVTLSCSPISGHRSVSWYQQTPGQGLQFLFEYFSETQRNKGNFPGRFSGRQFSNSRSEMNVSTLELGDSALYLCASRQQTSTDTQYFGPGTRLTVL.

This chain joins TRBV18 and TRBJ2-7, with a possible D match to TRBD2 (6 bases). The ends were cut back, 3 bases at V and 2 bases at J, with 14 bases in the middle. The germline gives CDR1 KGHSH, CDR2 LQKENI. The CDR3 extends over 15 amino acids. DNA of the CDR3: TGTGCCAGCTCACCGGGGATTTCTAGCGCCTACGAGCAGTACTTC. It is translated as CASSPGISSAYEQYF.

This clone is deemed medium-sized (0.01 to 0.1%). The CDR3 DNA is TGTGCCAGCAGCCCGAGACAGGGAGGGGACACAGATACGCAGTATTTT. This translates into CASSPRQGGDTDTQYF. This chain uses TRBV7-2 with TRBJ2-3; D may match TRBD1 or TRBD2 (7 bases each). V was clipped by 5 bases and J by 2 bases, with 17 bases between them. Germline V CDR1 and CDR2: SGHTA, FQGNSA. The CDR3 extends over 16 amino acids.

Regarding this clone: A read error may account for a junction end that differs from germline. The chain couples TRBV20-1 to TRBJ2-1; the D gene is possibly TRBD2 (6 bases). The CDR3 contains 11 residues. Germline values: CDR1 DFQATT, CDR2 SNEGSKA (reference sequence). CDR3 sequence (DNA): TGCAGTGCTTCGGGACTCAATCAGCAGTTCTTC. This sequence encodes CSASGLNQQFF.

The chain has TRBV28 and TRBJ2-6; no firm D call. This CDR3 has 15 residues. CDR1 and CDR2 (germline): MDHEN, SYDVKM. V was pared by 5 bases and J by 0 bases, with 8 bases between. CDR3 nucleotide sequence: TGTGCCAGCAGTACCCCAGACTCTGGGGCCAACGTCCTGACTTTC. Translated, it gives CASSTPDSGANVLTF.

The chain recombines TRBV28 with TRBJ2-2; a weak D match, TRBD1 (5 bases). CDR1 is MDHEN, CDR2 SYDVKM, per germline. Trimming left V 8 bases short and J 0 bases short, with 13 bases between. The CDR3 is 15 amino acids. In nucleotides, the CDR3 is TGTGCCAGCCATAGGGGAAGCGCGAACACCGGGGAGCTGTTTTTT. Translated, it gives CASHRGSANTGELFF.

This clone has more than one count but fewer than ten. The genes are TRBV9 and TRBJ2-1; D gene unclear. Germline CDR1 reads SGDLS; CDR2 reads YYNGEE. This CDR3 has 15 residues. The germline V and J ends were trimmed by 1 base and 4 bases, with 12 bases remaining between them. The CDR3 DNA follows: TGTGCCAGCAGCGTAAACCCCATCGGGTACAATGAGCAGTTCTTC. Translated: CASSVNPIGYNEQFF.

The CDR3 loop is CASSLEGGETQYF. CDR3 nucleotide sequence: TGTGCCAGCAGTTTAGAGGGGGGGGAGACCCAGTACTTC. J is TRBJ2-5 and V is TRBV27, with D possibly being TRBD2 (7 bases). The CDR3 consists of 13 residues. Germline V gene data show CDR1 as MNHEY and CDR2 as SMNVEV (reference sequence). The V and J ends lost 2 bases and 5 bases respectively, with 9 bases between them.

This clone was seen more than once but under ten times. The chain combines TRBV10-3 with TRBJ2-7, with a possible D match to TRBD2 (6 bases). This CDR3 spans 16 amino acids. Germline CDR1 ENHRY, CDR2 SYGVKD. V dropped 8 bases and J dropped 0 bases, with 20 bases sitting between them. In nucleotides, the CDR3 is TGTGCCATCGGACGACCGGGACTCGACAGCTCCTACGAGCAGTACTTC. Protein: CAIGRPGLDSSYEQYF.

This chain connects TRBV5-4 to TRBJ1-1; 8 positions match TRBD1. The CDR3 length is 16 residues. Looked up from germline, CDR1 is SGHNT and CDR2 is YYREEE (reference sequence). Trimming removed 4 bases from V and 1 base from J; junction bases left unmatched: 9. CDR3 loop: CASSAAGGAWNTEAFF. The DNA for the CDR3 is TGTGCCAGCAGCGCGGCAGGGGGCGCGTGGAACACTGAAGCTTTCTTT.

The gene calls are TRBV27 and TRBJ2-7; weak D call: TRBD2 (6 bases). This CDR3 comprises 18 residues. V was trimmed by 3 bases and J by 0 bases, leaving 21 bases between them. Germline V gene sequence: CDR1 MNHEY, CDR2 SMNVEV (reference sequence). The chain's CDR3 is CASSFFPPRDSSSYEQYF. CDR3 bases: TGTGCCAGCAGTTTCTTCCCCCCCCGGGACTCATCCTCCTACGAGCAGTACTTC.

This clone was observed once. This sequence joins TRBV5-6 and TRBJ2-7, with D hard to call. Germline assignment: CDR1 SGHDT and CDR2 YYEEEE. This CDR3 has 14 amino acids. V was trimmed by 5 bases and J by 0 bases, leaving 12 bases between them. CDR3 nucleotide sequence: TGTGCCAGCAGGATCCTTGCCACCTCCTACGAGCAGTACTTC. Protein: CASRILATSYEQYF.